This T cell receptor beta chain came from a study of T-cell memory formation after mild COVID-19. General study results and limits: The CD4+ clones that contracted clustered mainly within CM and EM, and the CD8+ clones concentrated in EMRA.

TCRdb redid the calling of the 5' RACE reads with MiXCR, one entry per CDR3 protein. The sample lists about 250,000 distinct CDR3 sequences; 15% were seen once. The CDR3 is 16 amino acids. The germline CDR1 and CDR2 sequences are SGDLS and YYNGEE. Trimming took 0 bases from V and 0 from J, leaving 12 bases between them. This clonotype was seen a few times. Its target is unknown. The specimen sequenced was PBMCs or a T cell subset sorted from them (not recorded which). The V gene is TRBV9, the J gene TRBJ1-1, with D uncertain. This receptor was obtained from an adult woman who had mild COVID-19 (a few samples of this study predate the infection). Cell type and time point are not known. The CDR3 nucleotides read TGTGCCAGCAGCGTAGCTTTCGACGGGGTGAACACTGAAGCTTTCTTT. Its translation is CASSVAFDGVNTEAFF.